The rows below give T cell receptor beta chains drawn from one sample of a study of control samples from healthy donors and cancer patients. TCRdb's copy holds only in-frame clones and misses some; the assay was immunoSEQ multiplex PCR. In the table there are roughly 130,000 clones, more than 85% of which are singletons. Sequences were obtained from blood. The receptors stem from a man aged 18 to 29 in good health. CDR3s include the opening cysteine and the closing phenylalanine or tryptophan. A D gene is named only where the DNA matches it firmly. Size is omitted from some rows. Given values are once, few, many or a class for expanded clones.

D gene	J gene	clone size	V gene	CDR3 protein	CDR3 DNA
TRBD2	TRBJ2-7	NA	TRBV7-6	CASSLTREGRYEQYF	TGTGCCAGCAGCTTAACCCGGGAGGGGAGGTACGAGCAGTACTTC
NA	TRBJ1-4	NA	TRBV2	CASTAEGGGDEKLFF	TGTGCCAGCACCGCCGAGGGGGGGGGCGATGAAAAACTGTTTTTT
TRBD2	TRBJ2-1	NA	TRBV5-1	CASSRVPGEGRNEQFF	TGCGCCAGCAGCCGAGTCCCGGGGGAGGGTCGTAATGAGCAGTTCTTC
NA	TRBJ2-7	NA	TRBV5-1	CASSLETGWEQYF	TGCGCCAGCAGCTTGGAAACAGGGTGGGAGCAGTACTTC
NA	TRBJ2-7	NA	TRBV2	CASSESHEQYF	TGTGCCAGCAGTGAGAGCCACGAGCAGTACTTC
TRBD1	TRBJ1-6	once	TRBV27	CASSSTGTSPLHF	TGTGCCAGCAGTTCGACAGGGACTTCACCCCTCCACTTT
NA	TRBJ1-5	NA	TRBV6-5	CASAHGSEQPQHF	TGTGCCAGCGCCCACGGATCCGAACAGCCCCAGCATTTT
NA	TRBJ2-6	once	TRBV30	CAWTAFSGANVLTF	TGTGCCTGGACCGCCTTCTCTGGGGCCAACGTCCTGACTTTC
TRBD2	TRBJ2-5	NA	TRBV5-1	CASSFPAGVETQYF	TGCGCCAGCAGCTTCCCCGCGGGGGTTGAGACCCAGTACTTC
NA	TRBJ1-1	NA	TRBV21-1	CASSSNLEAFF	TGTGCCAGCAGCAGTAATCTTGAAGCTTTCTTT
NA	TRBJ1-6	NA	TRBV3-1/TRBV3-2	CASSGVSSYNSPLHF	TGTGCCAGCAGCGGGGTTAGCTCCTATAATTCACCCCTCCACTTT